The rows below give T cell receptor beta chains drawn from one sample of a study of tumor-infiltrating lymphocytes in primary liver carcinoma. Each CDR3 protein is one row after TCRdb ran MiXCR on the multiplex PCR reads. The table lists about 59,000 distinct CDR3 sequences, around 64% of them singletons. Sequencing used liver tumor tissue from sampling region 2. The receptor source for this set is a middle-aged man with primary liver carcinoma and hepatitis B virus infection. Each CDR3 is given with its conserved first and last residue. D genes are given only for firm matches. Only some rows state a clone size, as once, few, many or a class for expanded clones.

>TRBJ2-7|-|-|TRBV5-4
CASNSNQEGSEQYF
TGTGCCAGCAACTCTAACCAAGAAGGGAGCGAGCAGTACTTC
>TRBJ2-5|-|-|TRBV28
CANSSSFQETQYF
TGTGCCAACAGTTCCAGTTTCCAAGAGACCCAGTACTTC
>TRBJ2-7|TRBD1|-|TRBV9
CASSVGPGQGDEQYF
TGTGCGAGCAGCGTCGGACCGGGACAGGGTGACGAGCAGTACTTC
>TRBJ2-2|TRBD2|-|TRBV4-3
CPSSRGRAGGPGELFF
TGCCCCAGCAGCCGAGGGAGAGCGGGAGGTCCCGGGGAGCTGTTTTTT
>TRBJ2-1|TRBD2|-|TRBV7-8
CAGSLPVRWTSGNEQFF
TGTGCCGGCAGCTTGCCCGTACGTTGGACTAGCGGGAATGAGCAGTTCTTC
>TRBJ2-1|-|once|TRBV28
CTSSPTYTLLYEQFF
TGTACCAGCAGTCCGACCTACACCTTGCTCTACGAGCAGTTCTTC
>TRBJ2-3|-|-|TRBV12-3/TRBV12-4
CASSYQYTDTQYF
TGTGCCAGCAGTTATCAGTACACAGATACGCAGTATTTT
>TRBJ2-7|-|-|TRBV11-2
CVTSFMSSRVYEQYF
TGTGTCACCAGCTTTATGTCGAGTCGTGTCTACGAGCAGTACTTC
>TRBJ2-3|TRBD2|many|TRBV4-3
CASSQDVDRASGRWDTQYF
TGCGCCAGCAGCCAAGATGTTGACCGGGCTAGCGGGAGGTGGGATACGCAGTATTTT
>TRBJ1-2|-|-|TRBV11-2
CASSERDTTYGYTF
TGTGCCAGCAGCGAGAGGGATACCACCTATGGCTACACCTTC
>TRBJ1-1|-|once|TRBV5-1
CASSSGTSEAEASF
TGCGCAAGCAGCTCCGGGACATCCGAGGCTGAAGCTTCCTTT
>TRBJ2-3|-|many|TRBV7-9
CASSPSSWQSISTDTQYF
TGTGCCAGCAGCCCCAGTAGCTGGCAGTCAATTAGCACAGATACGCAGTATTTT
>TRBJ2-7|-|-|TRBV5-5
CASRRGAVDSYEQYF
TGTGCCAGCAGGCGGGGCGCGGTTGACTCCTACGAGCAGTACTTC